The T cell receptor beta chain under discussion was sequenced for a study of blood T cell repertoires in COVID-19. Trimming removed 7 bases from V and 7 bases from J; junction bases left unmatched: 7. The germline V gene has CDR1 SNHLY and CDR2 FYNNEI. This CDR3 has 13 amino acids. Assay: immunoSEQ multiplex PCR; the TCRdb copy retains only in-frame clones and omits some. The table records approximately 130,000 clones, less than 90% of them present only once. Sequenced: PBMCs or T cells enriched from blood (not recorded which). The clonotype was recovered from a man younger than 40 who had recovered from COVID-19. The chain carries TRBV2 and TRBJ2-4; 7 positions agree with TRBD1. The CDR3 sequence is CASTPTGPNIQYF. In nucleotides, the CDR3 is TGTGCCAGCACCCCGACAGGGCCCAACATTCAGTACTTC.